The 31 T cell receptor beta chains presented below share a single source sample, sequenced in a study of T cells in Graves' hyperthyroidism and ophthalmopathy. TCR beta CDR3 regions were amplified from RNA transcripts. First-round RT-PCR of the TCR CDR3 relied on the HTBI primer set. TCRdb recomputed calls from the multiplex PCR reads with MiXCR, one row per CDR3 protein. The sample consists of about 400,000 distinct CDR3 sequences, around 16% of them appearing once. Sequencing input: blood. These receptor sequences come from a woman aged 18-29 years with Graves' hyperthyroidism that later progressed to Graves' ophthalmopathy.

This clonotype was seen many times. This rearrangement joins TRBV9 to TRBJ2-3, with a possible D match to TRBD1 (6 bases). The germline V and J ends were trimmed by 3 bases and 0 bases, with 11 bases remaining between them. Germline assignment: CDR1 SGDLS and CDR2 YYNGEE. The CDR3 is 15 residues long. In DNA form, the CDR3 reads TGTGCCAGCAGCGCCCAGGGGAGAAGCACAGATACGCAGTATTTT. This codes for CASSAQGRSTDTQYF.

With respect to this clonotype: This may arise from a read error, as a much more abundant clone is one base away. The rearrangement uses TRBV5-1 and TRBJ1-2; possible D gene TRBD1, 6 bases. V lost 6 bases and J lost 0, with 15 bases in between. The CDR3 has 15 residues. CDR1 SGHRS and CDR2 YFSETQ come from the germline V gene. CDR3 sequence reads: CASNLRTDANYGYTF. The CDR3 nucleotides read TGCGCCAGCAACTTACGGACAGACGCTAACTATGGCTACACCTTC.

This clonotype was seen repeatedly, ten times or more. The chain links TRBV28 to TRBJ1-2, with D hard to call. Germline assignment: CDR1 MDHEN and CDR2 SYDVKM. The ends were cut back, 6 bases at V and 3 bases at J, with 8 bases in the middle. CDR3 size: 12 residues. Here the CDR3 DNA reads TGTGCCAGCAGAGAACAAGACTATGGCTACACCTTC. This encodes CASREQDYGYTF.

This clonotype was counted ten times or more. J is TRBJ2-5 and V is TRBV14; TRBD2 matches at 7 bases. Per the germline V gene, CDR1 is SGHDN and CDR2 is FVKESK. The CDR3 is 18 amino acids. The V gene end was trimmed by 0 bases and the J gene end by 0 bases; junction bases not matched to a gene: 10. The CDR3, as DNA: TGTGCCAGCAGCCAAGATTTGGCTAGCGGATGGTACCAAGAGACCCAGTACTTC. It encodes CASSQDLASGWYQETQYF.

This chain joins TRBV6-1 and TRBJ2-7; 7 bases fit TRBD2. Germline assignment: CDR1 MNHNS and CDR2 SASEGT. This CDR3 comprises 16 residues. Trimming took 11 bases from V and 1 from J; bases not matched to a gene: 17. This CDR3 is CAWWEGRNITSYEQYF. The CDR3 nucleotides are TGTGCCTGGTGGGAGGGCCGAAATATCACTTCCTACGAGCAGTACTTC.

This clonotype was seen at least ten times. The chain couples TRBV11-1 to TRBJ2-7; D unclear. V shed 2 bases and J shed 6 bases, with 8 bases lying between them. The length of the CDR3 is 12 residues. CDR1 is SGHAT and CDR2 is FQDESV in the germline V gene (reference sequence). The CDR3 nucleotides read TGTGCCAGCAGCTTAAGTTTCGCCGAGCAGTACTTC. Its translation is CASSLSFAEQYF.

This clonotype was recorded at least ten times. The chain recombines TRBV5-1 with TRBJ1-1; TRBD1 is a possible D gene (5 bases). The CDR3 contains 15 residues. The V end was cut by 0 bases, the J end by 0 bases, with 9 bases between. Germline lookup yields CDR1 SGHRS and CDR2 YFSETQ. The CDR3 DNA is TGCGCCAGCAGCTTGGCCTCGGGGGTGAACACTGAAGCTTTCTTT. Translating it yields CASSLASGVNTEAFF.

There are a few counts of this clonotype. The chain has TRBV6-1 and TRBJ2-5; D is possibly TRBD1 or TRBD2 (5 bases each). V lost 6 bases to trimming and J lost 13 bases, with 18 bases between them. Germline CDR1 MNHNS, CDR2 SASEGT. CDR3 length: 12 residues. The CDR3: CASRGSGLTWYF. In DNA form, the CDR3 reads TGTGCCAGCAGAGGATCGGGGCTGACGTGGTACTTC.

This clonotype was picked up many times. The rearrangement links TRBV6-1 to TRBJ1-2, with D perhaps matching TRBD1 (5 bases). CDR3 length: 17 amino acids. Trimming took 2 bases from V and 2 from J, leaving 18 bases between them. Germline CDR1 and CDR2: MNHNS and SASEGT. The CDR3: CASSEQGAGGSNYGYTF. The CDR3, as DNA: TGTGCCAGCAGTGAACAAGGAGCGGGGGGATCGAACTATGGCTACACCTTC.

This clonotype was detected only a few times. DNA for the CDR3: TGTGCCAGCAGCCAAGTTGCGAATGGCCAAGAGACCCAGTACTTC. It translates to CASSQVANGQETQYF. V is TRBV4-2 and J is TRBJ2-5, with D unresolved. Germline assignment: CDR1 LGHNA and CDR2 YNFKEQ. The CDR3 has 15 amino acids. Trimming cost V 1 base and J 1 base, with 10 bases left between them.

Concerning this clonotype: A much larger clone lies a single base off, so this may be a read error. The CDR3 DNA reads TGTGCCAGCAGTCCCCCGACTAGTAATACGAACACCGGGGAGCTGTTTTTT. Its protein product is CASSPPTSNTNTGELFF. The chain couples TRBV12-3 or TRBV12-4 to TRBJ2-2, with a tentative D call TRBD2 (6 bases). The CDR3 length is 17 residues. Deletions cut 5 bases from V and 0 bases from J, with 16 bases between.

The chain combines TRBV20-1 with TRBJ2-1, with 9 bases aligning to TRBD1. After removal of 5 bases from V and 0 bases from J, the junction contained 14 bases not matched to a gene. CDR1 DFQATT and CDR2 SNEGSKA come from the germline V gene (reference sequence). There are 18 residues in the CDR3. The CDR3 coding sequence is TGCAGTGCTGGGAGAACAGGGGGCGGAGGAATCTCCTACAATGAGCAGTTCTTC. Translation gives CSAGRTGGGGISYNEQFF.

The chain joins TRBV15 to TRBJ2-7; D is perhaps TRBD2 (7 bases). The V and J ends lost 1 base and 7 bases respectively, with 20 bases between them. The CDR3 is 16 residues long. Germline V lookup: CDR1 LNHNV, CDR2 YYDKDF (reference sequence). This CDR3 reads CATSRVPGGALGEQYF. CDR3 nucleotides: TGTGCCACCAGCAGAGTCCCGGGGGGCGCCCTGGGTGAGCAGTACTTC.

The V and J genes are TRBV12-3 or TRBV12-4 and TRBJ2-7; tentative D call: TRBD2 (6 bases). There are 16 residues in the CDR3. V was clipped by 5 bases and J by 0 bases, with 17 bases between them. CDR3 in DNA: TGTGCCAGCAGTCCCGGACCGGGGGAGTCCTCCTACGAGCAGTACTTC. Its translation: CASSPGPGESSYEQYF.

The chain is built from TRBV5-1 and TRBJ1-2; D unclear. The CDR3 has 13 amino acids. The V end lost 3 bases, the J end lost 8 bases, and 14 bases lay between the germline ends. From germline, CDR1 is SGHRS and CDR2 YFSETQ. In nucleotides, the CDR3 is TGCGCCAGCAGCTCGGGCAAGGAATCGGGCTACACCTTC. Residues: CASSSGKESGYTF.

The table lists this clonotype with many counts. The chain is built from TRBV2 and TRBJ2-2; D unclear. V lost 1 base to trimming and J lost 3 bases, with 6 bases between them. In germline, CDR1 is SNHLY, CDR2 FYNNEI. This CDR3 is 14 amino acids long. CDR3 in DNA: TGTGCCAGCAGTGAAGGAACCTACACCGGGGAGCTGTTTTTT. This sequence encodes CASSEGTYTGELFF.

This clonotype was seen repeatedly, ten times or more. This chain connects TRBV20-1 to TRBJ1-1; no definite D call. CDR3 length: 16 residues. Trimming took 3 bases from V and 7 from J, leaving 24 bases between them. Germline CDR1 is DFQATT and CDR2 is SNEGSKA (reference sequence). Written as DNA, the CDR3 is TGCAGTGCTAGCCTCGGGAATTGTGAGCCCTGCTTTGAAGCTTTCTTT. Translated, it gives CSASLGNCEPCFEAFF.

V usage is TRBV6-1 and J usage is TRBJ1-6; tentatively, D is TRBD1 (6 bases). This CDR3 region has 17 residues. Germline V lookup: CDR1 MNHNS, CDR2 SASEGT. Between the trimmed V and J ends, which lost 5 bases and 4 bases, there was a span of 18 bases. CDR3 sequence: CASSPDRRGIYNSPLHF. In DNA form, the CDR3 reads TGTGCCAGCAGTCCTGACCGGAGGGGGATATATAATTCACCCCTCCACTTT.

Comment on this clonotype: A junction boundary mismatches the germline segment, possibly from a read error. The V call is TRBV12-3 or TRBV12-4, the J call TRBJ2-1, with no clear D. The CDR3 spans 11 residues. For the CDR3, the DNA is TGTGCCAGCAGGAGTTACAATGAGCAGCTCTTC. The encoded protein is CASRSYNEQLF.

This clonotype was counted many times. The V and J genes are TRBV20-1 and TRBJ2-1; TRBD2 matches 9 bases. The CDR3 covers 12 residues. Germline V CDR1 and CDR2: DFQATT, SNEGSKA (reference sequence). J lost 8 bases, V lost 5 bases, and 4 bases had no gene match. The CDR3 DNA is TGCAGTGCTGATAGCGGGAGATATGAGCAGTTCTTC. This sequence encodes CSADSGRYEQFF.

This clonotype was recorded at least ten times. V and J are TRBV28 and TRBJ1-2, with a tentative D call TRBD1 (5 bases). Trimming left V 8 bases short and J 3 bases short, with 19 bases between. CDR3 length: 15 residues. The germline V gene has CDR1 MDHEN and CDR2 SYDVKM. The chain's CDR3 is CASAFTGTSYYGYTF. The DNA for the CDR3 is TGTGCCAGCGCCTTTACAGGAACGTCGTACTATGGCTACACCTTC.

On this clonotype: One base away lies a much larger clone, so this may be a sequencing read error. The J gene is TRBJ2-1, the V gene TRBV12-3 or TRBV12-4; 10 nucleotides match TRBD2. The end of the DNA aligns better with TRBJ2-7, so the J call may be wrong. The CDR3 contains 17 residues. The DNA of the CDR3 is TGTGCCGGCAGTTTACCGCTAGCGGGAGTATCCGACAATGAGCAGTACTTC. The encoded protein is CAGSLPLAGVSDNEQYF.

This chain connects TRBV5-8 to TRBJ2-2; the match to TRBD1 covers 8 bases. Losses at the gene ends were 5 bases for V and 2 bases for J; bases not matched to a gene: 5. CDR1 is SGHTS and CDR2 is YDEGEE in the germline V gene. The CDR3 is 15 residues long. The CDR3 nucleotides read TGTGCCAGCAGACAGACAGGGGCCAACACCGGGGAGCTGTTTTTT. Translation gives CASRQTGANTGELFF.

In this sample, this clonotype turned up many times. This chain's CDR3 is CASSLGAGGPSYNEQFF. CDR3 DNA: TGTGCCAGCAGCTTAGGAGCGGGAGGCCCCTCCTACAATGAGCAGTTCTTC. The chain employs TRBV11-2 and TRBJ2-1; 9 nucleotides match TRBD2. With V trimmed by 1 base and J by 0 bases, 4 bases remained unmatched. This CDR3 has 17 amino acids. The V gene's germline CDR1 is SGHAT and CDR2 FQNNGV.

The V call is TRBV5-1, the J call TRBJ2-7, with 8 bases that match TRBD2. The CDR3 extends over 19 amino acids. V lost 0 bases, J lost 1 base, and 15 bases stayed unmatched. CDR1 SGHRS and CDR2 YFSETQ come from the germline V gene. Written as DNA, the CDR3 is TGCGCCAGCAGCTTGGGTTGGCGTTCAGCGGGAGACGGGTCCTACGAGCAGTACTTC. Its protein product is CASSLGWRSAGDGSYEQYF.

The CDR3 nucleotides are TGTGCCAGCAGCGTAGAACCGTCTAATGAGCAGTTCTTC. Translated: CASSVEPSNEQFF. This sequence joins TRBV9 and TRBJ2-1; D gene unclear. Germline V gives CDR1 SGDLS, CDR2 YYNGEE. V lost 0 bases and J lost 7, with 8 bases in between. The CDR3 consists of 13 residues. Full variable domain (missing parts from reference TRBV9 and TRBJ2-1): DSGVTQTPKHLITATGQRVTLRCSPRSGDLSVYWYQQSLDQGLQFLIQYYNGEERAKGNILERFSAQQFPDLHSELNLSSLELGDSALYFCASSVEPSNEQFFGPGTRLTVL.

With regard to this clonotype: The junction does not match germline at one end; this may be a read error. This chain links TRBV19 with TRBJ2-7, with D possibly being TRBD1 (5 bases). The CDR3 covers 15 residues. Germline V gene sequence: CDR1 LNHDA, CDR2 SQIVND (reference sequence). The CDR3 spells CASSTKGISVDEQHF. The CDR3 DNA follows: TGTGCCAGTAGTACGAAGGGGATTTCCGTTGACGAGCAGCACTTC.

The V gene is TRBV6-1, the J gene TRBJ2-5; 11 nucleotides match TRBD2. CDR3 length: 18 amino acids. The V gene end was trimmed by 3 bases and the J gene end by 5 bases; junction bases not matched to a gene: 14. CDR1 is MNHNS, CDR2 SASEGT, per germline. The CDR3, as DNA: TGTGCCAGCAGTGAGGCGTCTAGCGGGAGGCCAGGGTGGGAGACCCAGTACTTC. Its translation is CASSEASSGRPGWETQYF.

At least ten counts were recorded for this clonotype. CDR3 DNA sequence: TGTGCCAGCAGCTTGACAGGGGTCTACAATGAGCAGTTCTTC. It encodes CASSLTGVYNEQFF. The chain carries TRBV7-9 and TRBJ2-1; 8 bases are a match to TRBD1. CDR1 and CDR2 from the germline V gene are SEHNR and FQNEAQ (reference sequence). V shed 3 bases and J 3 bases; nucleotides not matched to a gene: 1. The CDR3 is 14 amino acids.

This clonotype was seen ten or more times. J is TRBJ2-7 and V is TRBV5-5; the match to TRBD1 covers 9 bases. Germline CDR1 is SGHKS and CDR2 is YYEKEE (reference sequence). The CDR3 totals 13 residues. With V trimmed by 3 bases and J by 4 bases, 2 bases remained unmatched. In nucleotides, the CDR3 is TGTGCCAGCAGCTCGGGACAGGGTTACGAGCAGTACTTC. It is translated as CASSSGQGYEQYF.

This clonotype occurred many times. The rearrangement uses TRBV7-9 and TRBJ2-3, with 7 nucleotides matching TRBD2. CDR3 size: 19 residues. The germline CDR1 and CDR2 sequences are SEHNR and FQNEAQ (reference sequence). The J segment lost 0 bases and the V segment lost 1 base, leaving 13 bases of the junction unmatched. CDR3 region: CASSLVLADPQISTDTQYF. The CDR3 DNA sequence: TGTGCCAGCAGCTTAGTGCTAGCGGACCCACAAATAAGCACAGATACGCAGTATTTT. Full variable domain (remainder filled in from reference TRBV7-9 and TRBJ2-3): DTGVSQNPRHKITKRGQNVTFRCDPISEHNRLYWYRQTLGQGPEFLTYFQNEAQLEKSRLLSDRFSAERPKGSFSTLEIQRTEQGDSAMYLCASSLVLADPQISTDTQYFGPGTRLTVL.